The next 20 T cell receptor beta chains were all read from a single sample in a study of blood T cell repertoires in COVID-19. Only in-frame clones appear in the TCRdb table, and some are missing; sequencing was by immunoSEQ multiplex PCR. Of approximately 300,000 clones listed, about 92% are singletons. The sample was PBMCs or T cells enriched from blood (not recorded which). The receptors here all came from a woman in her twenties or thirties who had recovered from COVID-19.

This clone came up once. The chain employs TRBV7-2 and TRBJ2-7, with 8 bases fitting TRBD2. Germline CDR1 is SGHTA and CDR2 is FQGNSA. This CDR3 region has 14 residues. J was trimmed by 2 bases and V by 4 bases; bases with no gene match: 4. The CDR3, as DNA: TGTGCCAGCAGCTCCGTAGCGGGGCCCTACGAGCAGTACTTC. Its translation: CASSSVAGPYEQYF.

The V call is TRBV27, the J call TRBJ1-5; a weak D match, TRBD1 (5 bases). This CDR3 comprises 13 residues. CDR1 and CDR2 (germline): MNHEY, SMNVEV (reference sequence). V lost 2 bases and J 5 bases, leaving 7 bases between the germline ends. In DNA, the CDR3 is TGTGCCAGCAGTTTAAAGGGGCATCAGCCCCAGCATTTT. It translates to CASSLKGHQPQHF.

The chain links TRBV7-2 to TRBJ1-2, with 8 positions matching TRBD1. The germline V gene has CDR1 SGHTA and CDR2 FQGNSA. The CDR3 spans 15 residues. The V and J ends lost 2 bases and 4 bases, in that order; junction bases with no gene match: 6. The CDR3 reads CASSLTSTGVYGYTF. The CDR3 DNA reads TGTGCCAGCAGCTTAACTTCGACAGGGGTCTATGGCTACACCTTC.

This clone was detected only once. V and J are TRBV24-1 and TRBJ2-2; 9 nucleotides line up with TRBD1. The CDR3 totals 17 residues. Unmatched junction bases numbered 5, after V lost 0 bases and J lost 4 bases. Germline CDR1 and CDR2: KGHDR and SFDVKD. CDR3 amino acids: CATSDLNRGPFTGELFF. The CDR3 coding sequence is TGTGCCACCAGTGATTTGAACAGGGGGCCATTCACCGGGGAGCTGTTTTTT.

To note about this clone: This CDR3 is also generated by other DNA sequences in the sample. The V gene is TRBV18, the J gene TRBJ1-5; D is possibly TRBD1 (5 bases). Germline V gene sequence: CDR1 KGHSH, CDR2 LQKENI. The CDR3 contains 15 residues. Trimming cost V 2 bases and J 2 bases, with 10 bases left between them. The DNA for the CDR3 is TGTGCCAGCTCACCAGGAACGGGGGGCAATCAGCCCCAGCATTTT. Translation gives CASSPGTGGNQPQHF.

The J gene is TRBJ2-2, the V gene TRBV12-5, with D possibly TRBD1 on 6 matching bases. Trimming removed 4 bases from V and 5 bases from J, with 20 bases in between. Germline lookup yields CDR1 LGHNT and CDR2 FRNRAP. The CDR3 has 17 amino acids. CDR3 sequence reads: CASGSTGLPFGTGELFF. The DNA for the CDR3 is TGTGCTAGTGGTTCAACAGGGTTACCCTTCGGGACCGGGGAGCTGTTTTTT.

The chain combines TRBV4-3 with TRBJ1-2; 7 nucleotides agree with TRBD1. V dropped 0 bases and J dropped 4; count of bases not matched to a gene: 8. The CDR3 loop spans 16 amino acids. Germline V gene lookup returns CDR1 LGHNA and CDR2 YSLEER. The CDR3 protein is CASSQDRQGWGYGYTF. Written as DNA, the CDR3 is TGCGCCAGCAGCCAAGACAGACAGGGTTGGGGCTATGGCTACACCTTC.

V is TRBV5-1 and J is TRBJ2-1; D is perhaps TRBD1 (6 bases). Germline loops: CDR1 SGHRS, CDR2 YFSETQ. The CDR3 length is 14 residues. V shed 0 bases and J shed 7 bases, with 11 bases lying between them. The CDR3: CASSLGPQGNEQFF. As DNA, the CDR3 is TGCGCCAGCAGCTTGGGGCCCCAGGGGAATGAGCAGTTCTTC. The whole variable domain, remainder taken from reference TRBV5-1 and TRBJ2-1, is KAGVTQTPRYLIKTRGQQVTLSCSPISGHRSVSWYQQTPGQGLQFLFEYFSETQRNKGNFPGRFSGRQFSNSRSEMNVSTLELGDSALYLCASSLGPQGNEQFFGPGTRLTVL.

The rearrangement uses TRBV19 and TRBJ2-6, with D tentatively TRBD2 (5 bases). Between the trimmed V and J ends, which lost 6 bases and 0 bases, there was a span of 15 bases. Germline CDR1 reads LNHDA; CDR2 reads SQIVND (reference sequence). The CDR3 contains 17 residues. This chain's CDR3 is CASRLGIQFSGANVLTF. CDR3 coding DNA: TGTGCCAGTAGGCTCGGGATACAATTCTCTGGGGCCAACGTCCTGACTTTC.

The CDR3 is CASSPHTSSYNEQFF. CDR3 DNA sequence: TGTGCCAGCAGTCCCCACACTAGCTCCTACAATGAGCAGTTCTTC. This chain uses TRBV28 with TRBJ2-1, with D possibly matching TRBD2 (5 bases). The CDR3 is 15 residues long. Germline values: CDR1 MDHEN, CDR2 SYDVKM. V was pared by 5 bases and J by 0 bases, with 11 bases between.

This chain links TRBV4-1 with TRBJ1-1; 9 nucleotides agree with TRBD1. The CDR3 extends over 16 amino acids. The germline V gene encodes CDR1 MGHRA and CDR2 YSYEKL. V was pared by 3 bases and J by 11 bases, with 16 bases of the junction left unmatched. The CDR3 nucleotides are TGCGCCAGCAGCCACCGACCGGGACAGGGCCCGATCAAGGCTTTCTTT. It specifies CASSHRPGQGPIKAFF.

This chain connects TRBV6-2 or TRBV6-3 to TRBJ2-1; the match to TRBD2 covers 9 bases. This CDR3 is built from 17 residues. The trim removed 5 bases at V and 8 bases at J, leaving 16 bases unmatched. CDR1 is MNHEY and CDR2 is SVGEGT in the germline V gene. The CDR3: CASSLSPTSGGGHEQFF. The CDR3 bases are TGTGCCAGCAGTCTCAGCCCGACTAGCGGAGGGGGCCATGAGCAGTTCTTC.

This clone was found once. The V and J genes are TRBV27 and TRBJ1-6; TRBD1 aligns across 9 bases. The V gene's germline CDR1 is MNHEY and CDR2 SMNVEV (reference sequence). V lost 2 bases, J lost 7 bases, and 6 bases stayed unmatched. The CDR3 extends over 16 amino acids. Written as DNA, the CDR3 is TGTGCCAGCAGTTTACGGACAGGGGACGGGAATTCACCCCTCCACTTT. It encodes CASSLRTGDGNSPLHF.

As regards this clone: Other DNA sequences in this sample translate to the same CDR3. The J gene is TRBJ1-3, the V gene TRBV7-2; D gene uncertain. The CDR3 sequence is 15 residues long. Looked up from germline, CDR1 is SGHTA and CDR2 is FQGNSA. The ends were cut back, 1 base at V and 0 bases at J, with 7 bases in the middle. CDR3: CASSLVGSSGNTIYF. The CDR3, as DNA: TGTGCCAGCAGCTTAGTGGGCAGCTCTGGAAACACCATATATTTT.

There are a few counts of this clone. The chain recombines TRBV7-2 with TRBJ1-4, with TRBD1 identical over 7 bases. The CDR3 totals 15 residues. Trimming cost V 3 bases and J 7 bases; bases outside gene matches: 8. Germline V gene sequence: CDR1 SGHTA, CDR2 FQGNSA. CDR3 protein: CASSFGGQGVEKLFF. CDR3 DNA: TGTGCCAGCAGCTTTGGCGGTCAGGGGGTTGAAAAACTGTTTTTT.

This chain connects TRBV18 to TRBJ2-5; 10 nucleotides align to TRBD2. Germline V gene lookup returns CDR1 KGHSH and CDR2 LQKENI. The V segment lost 3 bases and the J segment 2 bases; nucleotides outside the gene matches: 3. The CDR3 extends over 15 amino acids. The CDR3 bases are TGTGCCAGCTCACCCAAACTAGCGGGACAAGAGACCCAGTACTTC. This gives the protein CASSPKLAGQETQYF. The variable domain in full, with the rest retrieved from reference TRBV18 and TRBJ2-5, is NAGVMQNPRHLVRRRGQEARLRCSPMKGHSHVYWYRQLPEEGLKFMVYLQKENIIDESGMPKERFSAEFPKEGPSILRIQQVVRGDSAAYFCASSPKLAGQETQYFGPGTRLLVL.

The rearrangement joins TRBV5-1 to TRBJ2-7; weak D call: TRBD1 (7 bases). V was trimmed by 2 bases and J by 2 bases, leaving 11 bases between them. CDR3 size: 14 residues. Germline CDR1 is SGHRS and CDR2 is YFSETQ. CDR3 nucleotide sequence: TGCGCCAGCAGCTTTGGAGGGGGCACCTACGAGCAGTACTTC. This gives the protein CASSFGGGTYEQYF.

This chain uses TRBV4-2 with TRBJ1-1; D possibly corresponds to TRBD1 (5 bases). Germline V gives CDR1 LGHNA, CDR2 YNFKEQ. Trimming cost V 6 bases and J 0 bases, with 11 bases left between them. CDR3 length: 14 amino acids. As DNA, the CDR3 is TGTGCCAGCAGGGACATTTACATGAACACTGAAGCTTTCTTT. It is translated as CASRDIYMNTEAFF.

This clone was seen just once. The chain joins TRBV27 to TRBJ2-7, with D maybe TRBD2 (5 bases). Trimming shortened V by 1 base and J by 0 bases, and 10 bases separated the two germline ends. The V gene's germline CDR1 is MNHEY and CDR2 SMNVEV (reference sequence). CDR3 length: 15 amino acids. For the CDR3, the DNA is TGTGCCAGCAGTTTATACGGACTTCTCTCCTACGAGCAGTACTTC. Encoded protein: CASSLYGLLSYEQYF.

This clone was seen a single time. This chain links TRBV5-1 with TRBJ2-7; a possible D gene is TRBD2 (6 bases). The germline CDR1 and CDR2 sequences are SGHRS and YFSETQ. This CDR3 comprises 14 residues. The V end was cut by 2 bases, the J end by 1 base, with 10 bases between. The CDR3 DNA is TGCGCCAGCAGCTTCGCGGAGGGGTCCTACGAGCAGTACTTC. Its translation is CASSFAEGSYEQYF.